Following are 27 T cell receptor beta chains from one sample sequenced in a study of cytomegalovirus exposure and HLA in healthy donors. The study ran its PCR with 60 Vbeta and 13 Jbeta primers. Using immunoSEQ multiplex PCR, the repertoire was profiled, and TCRdb retains in-frame clones only, with some absent. In the table there are about 200,000 clones, around 64% of which are singletons. The sample comprised PBMCs. These receptors were taken from a man aged 35 to 55 in good health and CMV-seropositive.

The chain combines TRBV5-1 with TRBJ1-1; 7 bases are shared with TRBD1. This CDR3 is 14 amino acids long. Per germline, CDR1 SGHRS and CDR2 YFSETQ. J was trimmed by 1 base and V by 4 bases; bases with no gene match: 4. CDR3 amino acids: CASSLGQPNTEAFF. The CDR3 bases are TGCGCCAGCAGCCTGGGACAGCCGAACACTGAAGCTTTCTTT.

The DNA of the CDR3 is TGTGCCAGCAGTTACGCCGGGACAGGGGGAAACACCATATATTTT. Amino acids: CASSYAGTGGNTIYF. The chain is built from TRBV6-5 and TRBJ1-3, with 9 bases fitting TRBD1. The germline CDR1 and CDR2 sequences are MNHEY and SVGAGI. V dropped 2 bases and J dropped 4; count of bases not matched to a gene: 3. The CDR3 consists of 15 residues.

This chain uses TRBV6-5 with TRBJ2-3; 7 nucleotides match TRBD2. From germline, CDR1 is MNHEY and CDR2 SVGAGI. Germline trimming cut 2 bases from V and 9 bases from J; bases unmatched to any gene: 2. CDR3 length: 12 residues. CDR3 bases: TGTGCCAGCAGTTACCCGGGACTAACGCAGTATTTT. Its translation: CASSYPGLTQYF.

The gene calls are TRBV5-1 and TRBJ1-2, with 7 nucleotides matching TRBD1. The CDR3 loop spans 15 amino acids. With V trimmed by 4 bases and J by 2 bases, 8 bases remained unmatched. The germline V gene has CDR1 SGHRS and CDR2 YFSETQ. CDR3: CASSPGLTGNYGYTF. The CDR3 coding sequence is TGCGCCAGCAGCCCCGGCCTGACAGGGAACTATGGCTACACCTTC.

The genes are TRBV11-2 and TRBJ2-1; D not certain. Germline V gives CDR1 SGHAT, CDR2 FQNNGV. The V end lost 0 bases, the J end lost 7 bases, and 4 bases lay between the germline ends. The CDR3 spans 12 residues. DNA for the CDR3: TGTGCCAGCAGCTTAGAACAGAATGAGCAGTTCTTC. It codes for CASSLEQNEQFF.

The chain has TRBV5-4 and TRBJ2-3, with D possibly matching TRBD1 (6 bases). Germline V gene data show CDR1 as SGHNT and CDR2 as YYREEE (reference sequence). The CDR3 spans 16 residues. Deletions cut 4 bases from V and 2 bases from J, with 17 bases between. The CDR3 DNA is TGTGCCAGCAGCACGTACAGGGCTGGGGTCACAGATACGCAGTATTTT. Amino acid sequence: CASSTYRAGVTDTQYF.

The CDR3 spells CASSPRSPWETQYF. The CDR3 bases are TGTGCCAGCAGCCCCCGGTCACCCTGGGAGACCCAGTACTTC. V is TRBV7-9 and J is TRBJ2-5, with unresolved D. Germline V CDR1 and CDR2: SEHNR, FQNEAQ (reference sequence). This CDR3 has 14 amino acids. Trimming cost V 5 bases and J 5 bases, with 15 bases left between them.

The rearrangement links TRBV2 to TRBJ1-4; 8 bases fit TRBD1. CDR3 length: 13 amino acids. Losses at the gene ends were 6 bases for V and 8 bases for J; bases not matched to a gene: 5. CDR1 is SNHLY and CDR2 is FYNNEI in the germline V gene. This chain's CDR3 is CASSGTGGEKLFF. The CDR3 DNA sequence: TGTGCCAGCAGCGGGACAGGAGGAGAAAAACTGTTTTTT.

The gene calls are TRBV5-8 and TRBJ1-1, with D perhaps matching TRBD1 (6 bases). The germline CDR1 and CDR2 sequences are SGHTS and YDEGEE. V shed 0 bases and J shed 4 bases, with 10 bases lying between them. The CDR3 extends over 14 amino acids. CDR3 coding DNA: TGTGCCAGCAGCTTGGTGGCCAGGGGCACTGAAGCTTTCTTT. Its protein product is CASSLVARGTEAFF.

The chain employs TRBV19 and TRBJ1-4, with 10 bases matching TRBD1. This CDR3 spans 17 amino acids. Germline V gene sequence: CDR1 LNHDA, CDR2 SQIVND (reference sequence). Trimming removed 5 bases from V and 1 base from J; junction bases left unmatched: 7. The CDR3: CASSPRGQGITNEKLFF. The DNA for the CDR3 is TGTGCCAGTAGTCCGAGGGGACAGGGGATAACTAATGAAAAACTGTTTTTT.

The chain recombines TRBV19 with TRBJ2-2, with 8 bases lining up with TRBD1. With V trimmed by 9 bases and J by 0 bases, 3 bases remained unmatched. Germline lookup yields CDR1 LNHDA and CDR2 SQIVND (reference sequence). The CDR3 extends over 14 amino acids. In nucleotides, the CDR3 is TGTGCCAGCCGGGACAGGACGAACACCGGGGAGCTGTTTTTT. This translates into CASRDRTNTGELFF. Together with reference TRBV19 and TRBJ2-2, the CDR3 gives the full variable domain: DGGITQSPKYLFRKEGQNVTLSCEQNLNHDAMYWYRQDPGQGLRLIYYSQIVNDFQKGDIAEGYSVSREKKESFPLTVTSAQKNPTAFYLCASRDRTNTGELFFGEGSRLTVL.

The J gene is TRBJ2-5, the V gene TRBV5-1; TRBD1 matches 10 bases. CDR1 is SGHRS, CDR2 YFSETQ, per germline. The length of the CDR3 is 15 residues. V lost 4 bases to trimming and J lost 4 bases; unmatched junction nucleotides: 7. The CDR3 DNA reads as TGCGCCAGCAGCCGGACAGGGGGAGGAGGAGAGACCCAGTACTTC. Its protein is CASSRTGGGGETQYF.

The chain employs TRBV4-2 and TRBJ2-7; 7 bases agree with TRBD1. CDR1 is LGHNA and CDR2 is YNFKEQ in the germline V gene. V trimming: 1 base; J trimming: 5 bases; junction bases outside the gene matches: 11. This CDR3 is built from 16 residues. CDR3 region: CASSQAAGTEFDEQYF. The CDR3 coding sequence is TGTGCCAGCAGCCAAGCGGCCGGGACAGAGTTCGACGAGCAGTACTTC.

A single count supports this clone. The genes are TRBV9 and TRBJ1-2; the D gene is possibly TRBD1 (5 bases). V lost 3 bases, J lost 8 bases, and 17 bases lay in between. CDR3 length equals 14 residues. Germline V lookup: CDR1 SGDLS, CDR2 YYNGEE. In nucleotides, the CDR3 is TGTGCCAGCAGCGCCCCCTACGGGGGTGGCGGCTACACCTTC. Protein sequence: CASSAPYGGGGYTF.

J is TRBJ2-5 and V is TRBV13, with TRBD2 identical over 10 bases. V dropped 5 bases and J dropped 7; count of bases not matched to a gene: 10. CDR1 and CDR2 from the germline V gene are PRHDT and FYEKMQ (reference sequence). The CDR3 spans 15 residues. CDR3 region: CASSPTSGAAGTQYF. The CDR3 nucleotides read TGTGCCAGCAGCCCAACTAGCGGGGCGGCAGGGACCCAGTACTTC.

This chain links TRBV7-3 with TRBJ1-1; perhaps TRBD1 as D (5 bases). Per the germline V gene, CDR1 is SGHTA and CDR2 is FQGTGA. Trimming removed 5 bases at V and 8 bases at J, with 15 bases between. The CDR3 loop spans 13 amino acids. As DNA, the CDR3 is TGTGCCAGCAGCCCCCCTGACAGTACCGAAGCTTTCTTT. This codes for CASSPPDSTEAFF. The full variable domain, with the rest looked up from reference TRBV7-3 and TRBJ1-1, is GAGVSQTPSNKVTEKGKYVELRCDPISGHTALYWYRQSLGQGPEFLIYFQGTGAADDSGLPNDRFFAVRPEGSVSTLKIQRTERGDSAVYLCASSPPDSTEAFFGQGTRLTVV.

The rearrangement links TRBV7-2 to TRBJ2-3, with TRBD1 identical over 8 bases. The germline V gene has CDR1 SGHTA and CDR2 FQGNSA. This CDR3 has 17 residues. The trim removed 5 bases at V and 3 bases at J, leaving 13 bases unmatched. CDR3 loop: CASSPFGGQGMTDTQYF. The CDR3 nucleotides read TGTGCCAGCAGCCCCTTTGGAGGACAGGGAATGACAGATACGCAGTATTTT.

The chain has TRBV12-5 and TRBJ2-2; no firm D call. V gave up 3 bases and J gave up 0 bases, with 5 bases separating them. This CDR3 region has 14 residues. Per germline, CDR1 LGHNT and CDR2 FRNRAP. The CDR3 region is CASGFLTNTGELFF. CDR3 in DNA: TGTGCTAGTGGTTTTCTTACGAACACCGGGGAGCTGTTTTTT.

A few counts support this clone. The chain combines TRBV4-2 with TRBJ2-1; TRBD2 might be the D (5 bases). Between the trimmed V and J ends, which lost 1 base and 10 bases, there was a span of 20 bases. Germline V gives CDR1 LGHNA, CDR2 YNFKEQ. This CDR3 contains 16 residues. CDR3 coding DNA: TGTGCCAGCAGCCAAGTTCTTTCTGGCGGAGGCGACGAGCAGTTCTTC. Its translation: CASSQVLSGGGDEQFF.

The V call is TRBV7-6, the J call TRBJ1-1, with 10 bases fitting TRBD1. CDR1 is SGHVS and CDR2 is FNYEAQ in the germline V gene. CDR3 size: 20 residues. V shed 3 bases and J 0 bases; nucleotides not matched to a gene: 16. CDR3 sequence reads: CASSFLGGQGPPDLNTEAFF. In DNA form, the CDR3 reads TGTGCCAGCAGCTTTCTAGGGGGACAGGGGCCGCCCGATTTGAACACTGAAGCTTTCTTT.

The J gene is TRBJ2-1, the V gene TRBV5-8; a possible D gene is TRBD2 (6 bases). The ends were cut back, 6 bases at V and 2 bases at J, with 15 bases in the middle. This CDR3 spans 15 amino acids. Germline CDR1 and CDR2: SGHTS and YDEGEE. The CDR3 reads CASNRGVRAYNEQFF. In DNA, the CDR3 is TGTGCCAGCAACCGCGGGGTACGCGCCTACAATGAGCAGTTCTTC. Combining the CDR3 with reference TRBV5-8 and TRBJ2-1 gives the whole variable domain EAGVTQSPTHLIKTRGQQATLRCSPISGHTSVYWYQQALGLGLQFLLWYDEGEERNRGNFPPRFSGRQFPNYSSELNVNALELEDSALYLCASNRGVRAYNEQFFGPGTRLTVL.

The V call is TRBV6-1, the J call TRBJ2-5; TRBD2 aligns across 12 bases. Germline V gene data show CDR1 as MNHNS and CDR2 as SASEGT. CDR3 length equals 14 residues. Trimming removed 7 bases from V and 5 bases from J; junction bases left unmatched: 5. The CDR3 protein is CASINGLAGETQYF. DNA for the CDR3: TGTGCCAGCATAAACGGACTAGCGGGGGAGACCCAGTACTTC.

This clone has more than one count but fewer than ten. The chain couples TRBV5-1 to TRBJ1-2, with 7 bases lining up with TRBD1. V lost 0 bases, J lost 5 bases, and 7 bases stayed unmatched. Looked up from germline, CDR1 is SGHRS and CDR2 is YFSETQ. This CDR3 contains 15 residues. The CDR3 coding sequence is TGCGCCAGCAGCTTGGGGGACAGCACTAGATATGGCTACACCTTC. Translated, it gives CASSLGDSTRYGYTF.

This chain uses TRBV4-1 with TRBJ1-2; perhaps TRBD1 as D (6 bases). Trimming cost V 2 bases and J 2 bases, with 15 bases left between them. Germline CDR1 is MGHRA and CDR2 is YSYEKL. The CDR3 is made up of 16 amino acids. Here the CDR3 reads CASSQLAGQPNYGYTF. CDR3 nucleotides: TGCGCCAGCAGCCAACTAGCCGGACAGCCAAACTATGGCTACACCTTC.

The chain has TRBV19 and TRBJ1-5; D is unclear. Per germline, CDR1 LNHDA and CDR2 SQIVND (reference sequence). This CDR3 region has 15 residues. Between the trimmed V and J ends, which lost 7 bases and 6 bases, there was a span of 19 bases. CDR3 residues: CASNPGRLGSQPQHF. In nucleotides, the CDR3 is TGTGCCAGTAACCCCGGACGCCTGGGGAGTCAGCCCCAGCATTTT.

The rearrangement links TRBV9 to TRBJ2-2; TRBD1 might be the D (5 bases). CDR3 length equals 14 residues. CDR1 and CDR2 from the germline V gene are SGDLS and YYNGEE. Trimming cost V 5 bases and J 0 bases, with 8 bases left between them. CDR3 nucleotide sequence: TGTGCCAGCAGGGAACAGGCGAACACCGGGGAGCTGTTTTTT. Translated: CASREQANTGELFF.

The chain uses TRBV5-4 and TRBJ2-4; 14 nucleotides match TRBD2. With V trimmed by 4 bases and J by 9 bases, 3 bases remained unmatched. The CDR3 runs 14 residues. Germline values: CDR1 SGHNT, CDR2 YYREEE (reference sequence). CDR3 nucleotides: TGTGCCAGCAGCATAGGACTAGCGGGGGGCATTCAGTACTTC. It specifies CASSIGLAGGIQYF.